The 30 T cell receptor beta chains reported below all come from one sample, sequenced in a study of T cells in Graves' hyperthyroidism and ophthalmopathy. RNA transcripts served as the template for amplifying TCR beta CDR3 regions. Using the HTBI primer set, a first-round RT-PCR was run on the TCR CDR3. TCRdb independently ran MiXCR on the multiplex PCR reads; one entry per CDR3 protein. The table shows about 600,000 distinct CDR3 sequences, with approximately 15% occurring only once. The sample consisted of blood. The receptors shown here come from a woman in her 40s with Graves' ophthalmopathy.

This clonotype was recorded many times. CDR3 nucleotide sequence: TGCAGTGCTAGAGATCGAGGACCCTTTCCCACCCTCCACTTT. As protein: CSARDRGPFPTLHF. The V and J genes are TRBV20-1 and TRBJ1-6, with D uncertain. Germline V gives CDR1 DFQATT, CDR2 SNEGSKA (reference sequence). The CDR3 totals 14 residues. V gave up 0 bases and J gave up 14 bases, with 17 bases separating them.

This clonotype was seen more than once but under ten times. This chain connects TRBV27 to TRBJ1-2, with D maybe TRBD1 (6 bases). CDR1 and CDR2 (germline): MNHEY, SMNVEV (reference sequence). The CDR3 totals 15 residues. Trimming took 5 bases from V and 0 from J, leaving 13 bases between them. This CDR3 is CASSLSGTPNYGYTF. The CDR3 DNA reads TGTGCCAGCAGTCTCTCCGGGACACCTAACTATGGCTACACCTTC.

The V gene is TRBV10-2, the J gene TRBJ2-1, with TRBD2 as a possible D gene (6 bases). Germline values: CDR1 WSHSY, CDR2 SAAADI. This CDR3 has 14 residues. V lost 6 bases and J lost 8, with 17 bases in between. The CDR3 region is CASSEGLLEDEQFF. Written as DNA, the CDR3 is TGCGCCAGCAGCGAAGGACTACTCGAGGATGAGCAGTTCTTC.

This clonotype was detected many times. This chain joins TRBV20-1 and TRBJ2-1, with 8 nucleotides matching TRBD1. J gave up 8 bases and V 0 bases, and 6 bases lay outside the gene matches. The germline V gene has CDR1 DFQATT and CDR2 SNEGSKA (reference sequence). The CDR3 runs 14 residues. The CDR3 here is CSARDGTGLDEQFF. CDR3 sequence (DNA): TGCAGTGCTAGAGATGGGACAGGCCTGGATGAGCAGTTCTTC.

This clonotype was observed many times. V usage is TRBV28 and J usage is TRBJ2-7; 14 bases align to TRBD2. The CDR3 sequence is 14 residues long. J gave up 6 bases and V 7 bases, and 5 bases lay outside the gene matches. Germline V gene sequence: CDR1 MDHEN, CDR2 SYDVKM. CDR3 in DNA: TGTGCCAGCACCGGACTAGCGGGAGGAAGCGAGCAGTACTTC. It codes for CASTGLAGGSEQYF.

This clonotype has more than one count but fewer than ten. Its ends do not fully match the called genes, so a read error is possible. The gene calls are TRBV12-5 and TRBJ1-2; D unclear. CDR1 is LGHNT and CDR2 is FRNRAP in the germline V gene. The CDR3 is 13 residues long. CDR3 sequence: CARGLGTQRSYTF. The CDR3 coding sequence is TGTGCTCGTGGTCTGGGCACTCAGAGGAGCTACACCTTC.

This clonotype was seen many times. The chain combines TRBV20-1 with TRBJ2-5; no firm D call. Trimming removed 1 base from V and 0 bases from J, with 9 bases in between. The V gene's germline CDR1 is DFQATT and CDR2 SNEGSKA (reference sequence). The length of the CDR3 is 14 residues. The CDR3 coding sequence is TGCAGTGCTAGAGTTATAGGGTACCAAGAGACCCAGTACTTC. Its protein is CSARVIGYQETQYF.

This clonotype appeared many times. The rearrangement links TRBV29-1 to TRBJ2-7, with TRBD1 matching over 9 bases. Germline V CDR1 and CDR2: SQVTM, ANQGSEA. This CDR3 is built from 17 residues. With V trimmed by 2 bases and J by 3 bases, 14 bases remained unmatched. CDR3 residues: CSVERGGQGQANYEQYF. CDR3 bases: TGCAGCGTTGAAAGGGGGGGACAGGGTCAGGCTAACTACGAGCAGTACTTC.

The rearrangement uses TRBV12-3 or TRBV12-4 and TRBJ1-2; D may be TRBD1 (5 bases). V lost 3 bases and J 5 bases, leaving 22 bases between the germline ends. The CDR3 is 17 residues long. DNA of the CDR3: TGTGCCAGCAGTTTCGAGACAGTTGACGATTATGCTTATGGCTACACCTTC. Translated: CASSFETVDDYAYGYTF.

This clonotype was recorded many times. The chain couples TRBV7-9 to TRBJ1-1; the match to TRBD1 covers 7 bases. The junction had 5 bases not matched to a gene; V was cut back by 7 bases and J by 6 bases. The CDR3 extends over 12 amino acids. Germline V gene lookup returns CDR1 SEHNR and CDR2 FQNEAQ (reference sequence). CDR3 protein: CASTTGESEAFF. CDR3 bases: TGTGCCAGCACAACAGGGGAGTCTGAAGCTTTCTTT. Looking up the rest from reference TRBV7-9 and TRBJ1-1 gives the full variable domain: DTGVSQNPRHKITKRGQNVTFRCDPISEHNRLYWYRQTLGQGPEFLTYFQNEAQLEKSRLLSDRFSAERPKGSFSTLEIQRTEQGDSAMYLCASTTGESEAFFGQGTRLTVV.

Written as DNA, the CDR3 is TGTGCCAGCAGCCACGGACTAGCGGGAGTGTATGAGCAGTTCTTC. The encoded protein is CASSHGLAGVYEQFF. The chain couples TRBV7-9 to TRBJ2-1; 13 bases are shared with TRBD2. J was trimmed by 8 bases and V by 5 bases; bases with no gene match: 6. CDR1 is SEHNR, CDR2 FQNEAQ, per germline (reference sequence). The CDR3 extends over 15 amino acids.

This clonotype occurred many times. This chain joins TRBV3-1 and TRBJ2-7, with D tentatively TRBD2 (6 bases). Germline lookup yields CDR1 LGHDT and CDR2 YNNKEL (reference sequence). The CDR3 loop spans 15 amino acids. Trimming took 0 bases from V and 7 from J, leaving 16 bases between them. CDR3 loop: CASSQDKEAGREQYF. The DNA of the CDR3 is TGTGCCAGCAGCCAAGATAAGGAAGCAGGGAGGGAGCAGTACTTC.

This clonotype was detected only a few times. The V call is TRBV12-3 or TRBV12-4, the J call TRBJ2-2, with 7 bases that match TRBD2. CDR3 length: 15 residues. With V trimmed by 3 bases and J by 6 bases, 7 bases remained unmatched. The CDR3 loop reads CASSLRGSKAGELFF. CDR3 nucleotide sequence: TGTGCCAGCAGTTTGCGGGGGAGTAAGGCCGGGGAGCTGTTTTTT.

This clonotype was detected a few times. The V and J genes are TRBV6-2 or TRBV6-3 and TRBJ2-2, with D perhaps TRBD2 (5 bases). This CDR3 region has 11 residues. The germline V and J ends were trimmed by 6 bases and 14 bases, with 13 bases remaining between them. CDR1 and CDR2 (germline): MNHEY, SVGEGT. CDR3 coding DNA: TGTGCCAGCAGCTCCGCCCGGGGACTGTTTTTT. It is translated as CASSSARGLFF.

This chain joins TRBV11-2 and TRBJ2-7; D is perhaps TRBD1 (6 bases). The germline V and J ends were trimmed by 2 bases and 3 bases, with 14 bases remaining between them. The germline gives CDR1 SGHAT, CDR2 FQNNGV. The CDR3 consists of 15 residues. The CDR3 here is CASSLTRDMFYEQYF. The CDR3 DNA reads TGTGCCAGCAGCTTAACCCGGGACATGTTCTACGAGCAGTACTTC.

J is TRBJ2-7 and V is TRBV30; D call uncertain. CDR1 and CDR2 from the germline V gene are GTSNPN and SVGIG (reference sequence). The CDR3 spans 14 residues. Trimming left V 3 bases short and J 4 bases short, with 16 bases between. The DNA of the CDR3 is TGTGCCTGGAGCTACCCCTGGGGATTGTACGAGCAGTACTTC. This sequence encodes CAWSYPWGLYEQYF.

This clonotype showed up many times. V and J are TRBV2 and TRBJ2-3, with TRBD2 identical over 11 bases. V lost 8 bases, J lost 5 bases, and 12 bases stayed unmatched. The CDR3 extends over 16 amino acids. Germline V gives CDR1 SNHLY, CDR2 FYNNEI. The CDR3 bases are TGTGCCAGCGTTTTGGAACTAGCGGGAGTTGGAGATACGCAGTATTTT. Encoded protein: CASVLELAGVGDTQYF.

The chain couples TRBV20-1 to TRBJ1-1, with D possibly TRBD1 on 5 matching bases. The germline V and J ends were trimmed by 4 bases and 13 bases, with 13 bases remaining between them. Germline assignment: CDR1 DFQATT and CDR2 SNEGSKA (reference sequence). The CDR3 extends over 10 amino acids. CDR3 sequence: CSAKRDDVFF. Here the CDR3 DNA reads TGCAGTGCTAAAAGGGACGACGTTTTCTTT.

In this sample, this clonotype turned up many times. This sequence joins TRBV7-2 and TRBJ2-5; D is perhaps TRBD2 (5 bases). The germline V gene has CDR1 SGHTA and CDR2 FQGNSA. V gave up 2 bases and J gave up 2 bases, with 12 bases separating them. CDR3 length: 15 amino acids. CDR3 sequence (DNA): TGTGCCAGCAGCTTAAGCCTAGCTGGGCAAGAGACCCAGTACTTC. It translates to CASSLSLAGQETQYF.

As to this clonotype: One base away lies a much larger clone, so this may be a sequencing read error. The chain uses TRBV2 and TRBJ2-7; D unclear. This CDR3 is built from 14 residues. CDR1 and CDR2 (germline): SNHLY, FYNNEI. CDR3 nucleotide sequence: TGTGCCAGCAGGCGGTGGGCAAGCTCCTACGAGCGGTACTTC. Its translation: CASRRWASSYERYF.

Ten or more counts support this clonotype. This sequence joins TRBV3-1 and TRBJ2-3; D perhaps matches TRBD2 (6 bases). The CDR3 length is 17 residues. Germline loops: CDR1 LGHDT, CDR2 YNNKEL (reference sequence). V lost 1 base and J 3 bases, leaving 17 bases between the germline ends. The CDR3 here is CASSQGDSHTGTDTQYF. CDR3 nucleotide sequence: TGTGCCAGCAGCCAAGGGGACTCACATACCGGGACAGATACGCAGTATTTT.

This clonotype was found a few times. This CDR3 is CASSDRDRNTGELFF. For the CDR3, the DNA is TGTGCCAGCAGCGACCGGGACAGGAACACCGGGGAGCTGTTTTTT. The rearrangement joins TRBV5-8 to TRBJ2-2; 7 nucleotides match TRBD1. Losses at the gene ends were 4 bases for V and 1 base for J; bases not matched to a gene: 4. The CDR3 has 15 amino acids. Per germline, CDR1 SGHTS and CDR2 YDEGEE.

The chain carries TRBV13 and TRBJ1-2, with a possible D match to TRBD1 (6 bases). CDR1 and CDR2 from the germline V gene are PRHDT and FYEKMQ (reference sequence). Between the trimmed V and J ends, which lost 1 base and 7 bases, there was a span of 10 bases. CDR3 length equals 13 residues. CDR3 DNA: TGTGCCAGCAGCTTAGCAGGGGAGCTTGGCTACACCTTC. Its translation is CASSLAGELGYTF.

The rearrangement links TRBV18 to TRBJ1-6; D is unresolved. The CDR3 is 14 residues long. Looked up from germline, CDR1 is KGHSH and CDR2 is LQKENI. Trimming stripped 1 base from V and 9 bases from J, with 10 bases between. The CDR3 sequence: CASSPRGEGSPLHF. CDR3 coding DNA: TGTGCCAGCTCACCACGTGGGGAAGGTTCACCCCTCCACTTT.

In its sample, this clonotype was seen many times. The chain carries TRBV20-1 and TRBJ2-7, with D uncertain. V was pared by 0 bases and J by 2 bases, with 8 bases between. Germline V gene sequence: CDR1 DFQATT, CDR2 SNEGSKA (reference sequence). There are 13 residues in the CDR3. As DNA, the CDR3 is TGCAGTGCTAGAGATGCGGTTACCTACGAGCAGTACTTC. It encodes CSARDAVTYEQYF.

Many counts were recorded for this clonotype. The chain is built from TRBV5-1 and TRBJ2-3, with 11 bases lining up with TRBD2. Trimming cost V 0 bases and J 3 bases; bases outside gene matches: 0. The CDR3 has 15 residues. Germline CDR1 reads SGHRS; CDR2 reads YFSETQ. CDR3 sequence: CASSLVAGGTDTQYF. As DNA, the CDR3 is TGCGCCAGCAGCTTGGTAGCGGGAGGGACAGATACGCAGTATTTT. Full variable domain (missing parts from reference TRBV5-1 and TRBJ2-3): KAGVTQTPRYLIKTRGQQVTLSCSPISGHRSVSWYQQTPGQGLQFLFEYFSETQRNKGNFPGRFSGRQFSNSRSEMNVSTLELGDSALYLCASSLVAGGTDTQYFGPGTRLTVL.

In this sample, this clonotype turned up many times. This chain uses TRBV11-2 with TRBJ2-3, with 13 bases matching TRBD2. Germline values: CDR1 SGHAT, CDR2 FQNNGV. Trimming cost V 7 bases and J 6 bases; bases outside gene matches: 7. This CDR3 spans 15 amino acids. CDR3 nucleotides: TGTGCCAGCACCCGGACTAGCGGGAGCGGCGATACGCAGTATTTT. Translated: CASTRTSGSGDTQYF.

This clonotype was picked up many times. The chain employs TRBV6-1 and TRBJ1-2; possible D gene TRBD1, 5 bases. Germline values: CDR1 MNHNS, CDR2 SASEGT. With 4 bases removed from V and 3 bases from J, the gap between germline ends came to 9 bases. The CDR3 is 13 amino acids. CDR3 nucleotides: TGTGCCAGCAGTGGGGACGGGTACTATGGCTACACCTTC. Protein: CASSGDGYYGYTF.

Comments on this clonotype: A much more abundant neighbour one base away suggests this may be a read error. The genes are TRBV5-4 and TRBJ2-3; 10 bases map to TRBD2. Germline V lookup: CDR1 SGHNT, CDR2 YYREEE (reference sequence). The CDR3 totals 13 residues. Germline trimming cut 2 bases from V and 8 bases from J; bases unmatched to any gene: 2. The CDR3 nucleotides read TGTGCCAGCAGCTTAATAGCGGGAGGTACGCAGTATTTT. Its protein product is CASSLIAGGTQYF.

DNA of the CDR3: TGTGCCAGCAGCCCCGGGGATGAGCAGTTCTTC. Its protein is CASSPGDEQFF. This rearrangement joins TRBV5-4 to TRBJ2-1; weak D call: TRBD2 (5 bases). Trimming left V 4 bases short and J 8 bases short, with 7 bases between. From germline, CDR1 is SGHNT and CDR2 YYREEE (reference sequence). CDR3 length: 11 residues.